This T cell receptor (beta chain) was identified in a study of Graves' ophthalmopathy and Graves' hyperthyroidism. Ophthalmopathy donors showed moderate-to-severe activity, CAS ≥3, NOSPECS ≥4 and a duration under 3 months. Ineligible for inclusion were patients with other autoimmune diseases, uncontrolled infections, pregnancy or lactation. Using RNA transcripts, the TCR beta CDR3 regions were amplified. The first-round RT-PCR employed HTBI primers together with the Qiagen OneStep RT-PCR kit. A multiplex PCR was then performed as the second round. TCRdb re-called the multiplex PCR reads with MiXCR, one entry per CDR3 protein. This sample has about 220,000 distinct CDR3 sequences, with around a fifth found just once. The CDR3 is made up of 12 amino acids. Trimming left V 5 bases short and J 7 bases short, with 12 bases between. This clonotype was found once.

The clonotype comes from a woman aged 50 to 60 with Graves' ophthalmopathy. The chain has TRBV12-3 or TRBV12-4 and TRBJ2-7; D unclear. The sample consisted of peripheral blood. The DNA of the CDR3 is TGTGCCAGCAGTGACCCTTCCGGAGAGCAGTACTTC. It specifies CASSDPSGEQYF.